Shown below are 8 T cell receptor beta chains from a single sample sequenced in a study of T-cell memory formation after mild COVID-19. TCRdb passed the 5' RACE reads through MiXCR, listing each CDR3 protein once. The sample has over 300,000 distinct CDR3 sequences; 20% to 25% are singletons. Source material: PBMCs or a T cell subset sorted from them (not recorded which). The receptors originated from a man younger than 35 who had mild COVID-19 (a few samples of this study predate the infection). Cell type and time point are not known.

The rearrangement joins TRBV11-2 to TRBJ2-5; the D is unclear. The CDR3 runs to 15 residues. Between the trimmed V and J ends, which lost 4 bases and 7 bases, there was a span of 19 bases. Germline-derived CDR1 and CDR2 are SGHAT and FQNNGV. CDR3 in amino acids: CASSSTTTDPLTQYF. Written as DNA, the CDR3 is TGTGCCAGCAGCTCAACTACGACCGACCCCCTGACCCAGTACTTC.

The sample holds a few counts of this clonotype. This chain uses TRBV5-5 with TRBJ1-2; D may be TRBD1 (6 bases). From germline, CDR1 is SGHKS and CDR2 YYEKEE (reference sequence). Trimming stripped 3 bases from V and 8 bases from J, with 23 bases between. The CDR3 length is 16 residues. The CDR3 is CASSWGVGGASGGYTF. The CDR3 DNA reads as TGTGCCAGCAGCTGGGGTGTGGGGGGCGCGTCGGGAGGCTACACCTTC. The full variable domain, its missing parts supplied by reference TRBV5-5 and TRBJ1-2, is DAGVTQSPTHLIKTRGQQVTLRCSPISGHKSVSWYQQVLGQGPQFIFQYYEKEERGRGNFPDRFSARQFPNYSSELNVNALLLGDSALYLCASSWGVGGASGGYTFGSGTRLTVV.

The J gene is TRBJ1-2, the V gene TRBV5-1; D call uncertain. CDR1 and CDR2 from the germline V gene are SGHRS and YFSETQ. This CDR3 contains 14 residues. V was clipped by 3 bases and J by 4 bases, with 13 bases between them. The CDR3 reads CASSYGREGYGYTF. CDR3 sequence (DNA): TGCGCCAGCAGCTATGGGAGGGAAGGCTATGGCTACACCTTC.

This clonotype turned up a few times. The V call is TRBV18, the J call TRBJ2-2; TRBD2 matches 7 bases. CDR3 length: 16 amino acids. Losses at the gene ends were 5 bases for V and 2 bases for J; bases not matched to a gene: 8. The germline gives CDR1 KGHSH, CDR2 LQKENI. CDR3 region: CASSSNGGTNTGELFF. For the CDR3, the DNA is TGTGCCAGCTCAAGTAACGGGGGGACCAACACCGGGGAGCTGTTTTTT.

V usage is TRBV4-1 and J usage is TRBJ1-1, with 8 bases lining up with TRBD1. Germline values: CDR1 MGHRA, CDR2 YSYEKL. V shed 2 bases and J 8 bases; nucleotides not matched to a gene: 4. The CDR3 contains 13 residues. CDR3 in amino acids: CASSQNRDREAFF. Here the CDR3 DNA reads TGCGCCAGCAGCCAAAACCGGGACAGGGAAGCTTTCTTT.

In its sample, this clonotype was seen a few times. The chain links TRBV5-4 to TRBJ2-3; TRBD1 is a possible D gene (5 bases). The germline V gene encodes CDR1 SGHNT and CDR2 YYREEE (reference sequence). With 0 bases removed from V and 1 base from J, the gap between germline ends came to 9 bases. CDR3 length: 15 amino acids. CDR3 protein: CASSLAAGRTDTQYF. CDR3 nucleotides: TGTGCCAGCAGCTTGGCGGCAGGGCGCACAGATACGCAGTATTTT.

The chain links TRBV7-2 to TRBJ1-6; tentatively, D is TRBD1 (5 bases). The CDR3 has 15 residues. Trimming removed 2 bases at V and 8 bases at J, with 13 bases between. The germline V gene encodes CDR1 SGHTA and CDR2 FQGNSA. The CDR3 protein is CASSLIIGGDSPLHF. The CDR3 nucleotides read TGTGCCAGCAGCTTAATAATCGGGGGGGATTCACCCCTCCACTTT. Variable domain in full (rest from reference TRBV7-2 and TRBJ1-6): GAGVSQSPSNKVTEKGKDVELRCDPISGHTALYWYRQSLGQGLEFLIYFQGNSAPDKSGLPSDRFSAERTGGSVSTLTIQRTQQEDSAVYLCASSLIIGGDSPLHFGNGTRLTVT.

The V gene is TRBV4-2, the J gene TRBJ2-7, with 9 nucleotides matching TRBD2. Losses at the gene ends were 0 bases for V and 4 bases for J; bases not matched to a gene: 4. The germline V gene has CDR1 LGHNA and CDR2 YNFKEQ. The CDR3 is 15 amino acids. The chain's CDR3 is CASSQDPSGVYEQYV. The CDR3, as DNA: TGTGCCAGCAGCCAAGACCCTAGCGGGGTATACGAGCAGTACGTC.